The 8 T cell receptor beta chains presented below share a single source sample, sequenced in a study of cytomegalovirus exposure and HLA in healthy donors listed by TCRdb under 2017. The protocol used for the library was the immunoSEQ multiplex PCR assay. Here the immuneACCESS table is served through TCRdb, limited to in-frame sequences with V and J called. Missing clones are a known gap in these copies; in checked studies unresolved V genes cover under half, and the rest lacks a known reason. The sample records approximately 200,000 clones, 80% to 90% of which are singletons. The biggest ten clones account for around 1.2% of the sample. The sample comprised PBMCs. The receptors here all came from a woman in her thirties in good health and CMV-seronegative.

The chain uses TRBV27 and TRBJ1-2; 7 bases map to TRBD1. Germline CDR1 reads MNHEY; CDR2 reads SMNVEV (reference sequence). J was trimmed by 4 bases and V by 0 bases; bases with no gene match: 8. The CDR3 loop spans 16 amino acids. The CDR3, as DNA: TGTGCCAGCAGTTTATCCCGTCCACAGGGGAGCTATGGCTACACCTTC. Encoded protein: CASSLSRPQGSYGYTF.

V and J are TRBV15 and TRBJ2-1; possibly TRBD1 for D (6 bases). Germline V gene lookup returns CDR1 LNHNV and CDR2 YYDKDF (reference sequence). This CDR3 region has 16 residues. Trimming cost V 0 bases and J 11 bases, with 20 bases left between them. The CDR3 spells CATSRDDSATGRKQFF. The CDR3 region has the DNA TGTGCCACCAGCAGAGATGACAGCGCGACAGGTAGGAAGCAGTTCTTC.

The chain joins TRBV18 to TRBJ2-3, with TRBD1 identical over 9 bases. CDR1 is KGHSH and CDR2 is LQKENI in the germline V gene. CDR3 length: 16 residues. J gave up 2 bases and V 6 bases, and 9 bases lay outside the gene matches. Written as DNA, the CDR3 is TGTGCCAGCTCGGGGACAGGGTCCTCGGCCACAGATACGCAGTATTTT. Translation gives CASSGTGSSATDTQYF.

This rearrangement joins TRBV28 to TRBJ2-3; D possibly corresponds to TRBD1 (6 bases). CDR1 is MDHEN, CDR2 SYDVKM, per germline. Between the trimmed V and J ends, which lost 4 bases and 3 bases, there was a span of 14 bases. CDR3 length: 15 residues. CDR3 nucleotides: TGTGCCAGCAGTTGGACTCAGGGGCGGACAGATACGCAGTATTTT. As protein: CASSWTQGRTDTQYF.

This clone was detected a few times. This chain uses TRBV28 with TRBJ1-2; 7 bases line up with TRBD1. The V gene's germline CDR1 is MDHEN and CDR2 SYDVKM. V trimming: 10 bases; J trimming: 7 bases; junction bases outside the gene matches: 18. This CDR3 has 15 amino acids. Here the CDR3 DNA reads TGTGCCACCCGGCGGCGACAGGGCCCAGGGGGTGGCTACACCTTC. This gives the protein CATRRRQGPGGGYTF.

The V call is TRBV18, the J call TRBJ1-2, with TRBD1 matching 8 bases. The CDR3 length is 15 residues. Germline CDR1 is KGHSH and CDR2 is LQKENI. Unmatched junction bases numbered 2, after V lost 2 bases and J lost 0 bases. The CDR3, as DNA: TGTGCCAGCTCACCAAGACAGGGGACTAACTATGGCTACACCTTC. Translation gives CASSPRQGTNYGYTF.

The gene calls are TRBV6-5 and TRBJ1-1, with TRBD1 as a possible D gene (5 bases). CDR1 and CDR2 (germline): MNHEY, SVGAGI. The CDR3 has 12 residues. V shed 5 bases and J shed 7 bases, with 11 bases lying between them. DNA for the CDR3: TGTGCCAGCAGTACTGGGGGGGGTGAAGCTTTCTTT. As protein: CASSTGGGEAFF.

The genes are TRBV4-2 and TRBJ2-7, with D possibly being TRBD2 (5 bases). This CDR3 region has 16 residues. The V and J ends lost 1 base and 2 bases respectively, with 15 bases between them. Germline CDR1 reads LGHNA; CDR2 reads YNFKEQ. The CDR3 is CASSQATRTQTYEQYF. Written as DNA, the CDR3 is TGTGCCAGCAGCCAAGCGACACGGACTCAGACCTACGAGCAGTACTTC.